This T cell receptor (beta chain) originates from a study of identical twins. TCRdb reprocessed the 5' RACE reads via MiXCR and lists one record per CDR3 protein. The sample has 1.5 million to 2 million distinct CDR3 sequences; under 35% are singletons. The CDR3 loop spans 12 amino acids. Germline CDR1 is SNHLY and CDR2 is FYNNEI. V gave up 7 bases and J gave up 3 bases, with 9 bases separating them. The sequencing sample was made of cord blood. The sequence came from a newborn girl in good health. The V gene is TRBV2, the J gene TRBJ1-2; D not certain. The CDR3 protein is CASTAYDYGYTF. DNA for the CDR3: TGTGCCAGCACCGCGTATGACTATGGCTACACCTTC.